This is a list of T cell receptor beta chains from one sample in a study of preoperative IRX-2 immunotherapy in early breast cancer. The table came from immunoSEQ multiplex PCR; TCRdb's copy has only in-frame clones and leaves some out. The sample has roughly 57,000 clones, approximately 94% seen once. Collection took place from a patient treated with IRX-2 immunotherapy. The receptor source for this set is a human donor with breast cancer. Both conserved end residues are part of each CDR3. The order of the fields is D gene, clone size, J gene, V gene, CDR3 length, CDR3 DNA, CDR3 protein. D genes are given only for firm matches. For some rows the clone size is stated as once, few or many, or as a class when expanded; others skip it.

d_gene: TRBD1; abundance: NA; j_gene: TRBJ1-2; v_gene: TRBV6-1; len: 14; CDR3nt: TGTGCCAGCAGTGAAACCTGGACAGGGGATGGCTACACCTTC; CDR3aa: CASSETWTGDGYTF
d_gene: NA; abundance: NA; j_gene: TRBJ2-7; v_gene: TRBV28; len: 14; CDR3nt: TGTGCCAGCAAGGGGGTGGGACTGACCTACGAGCAGTACTTC; CDR3aa: CASKGVGLTYEQYF
d_gene: NA; abundance: once; j_gene: TRBJ1-5; v_gene: TRBV28; len: 15; CDR3nt: TGTGCCAGCAGTCCATTCCGACAGGGCAATCAGCCCCAGCATTTT; CDR3aa: CASSPFRQGNQPQHF
d_gene: NA; abundance: once; j_gene: TRBJ2-2; v_gene: TRBV12-5; len: 15; CDR3nt: TGTGCTAGTGGTTTGTACAGAGGGGCCGCCGGGGAGCTGTTTTTT; CDR3aa: CASGLYRGAAGELFF
d_gene: NA; abundance: NA; j_gene: TRBJ2-7; v_gene: TRBV7-2; len: 14; CDR3nt: TGTGCCAGCAGCCCTGAAACACATTCCTACGAGCAGTACTTC; CDR3aa: CASSPETHSYEQYF
d_gene: TRBD1; abundance: NA; j_gene: TRBJ1-1; v_gene: TRBV27; len: 15; CDR3nt: TGTGCCAGCAGTCCCTTGGGACAGGGGAACACTGAAGCTTTCTTT; CDR3aa: CASSPLGQGNTEAFF
d_gene: TRBD1; abundance: NA; j_gene: TRBJ2-7; v_gene: TRBV9; len: 14; CDR3nt: TGTGCCAGCAGCCCGGGACAGGCTGGCTACGAGCAGTACTTC; CDR3aa: CASSPGQAGYEQYF
d_gene: TRBD1; abundance: NA; j_gene: TRBJ2-1; v_gene: TRBV30; len: 14; CDR3nt: TGTGCCTGGAGTCCTGACAGGGACTACAATGAGCAGTTCTTC; CDR3aa: CAWSPDRDYNEQFF
d_gene: TRBD1; abundance: NA; j_gene: TRBJ2-5; v_gene: TRBV19; len: 15; CDR3nt: TGTGCCAGTAGTGGTCGAACAGGGGCGCAAGAGACCCAGTACTTC; CDR3aa: CASSGRTGAQETQYF
d_gene: NA; abundance: once; j_gene: TRBJ1-5; v_gene: TRBV28; len: 16; CDR3nt: TGTGCCAGCAGTCCGGAGACAGTTTATAGCAATCAGCCCCAGCATTTT; CDR3aa: CASSPETVYSNQPQHF
d_gene: TRBD1; abundance: NA; j_gene: TRBJ1-2; v_gene: TRBV28; len: 14; CDR3nt: TGTGCCAGCAGGGGGGACAGGGGGTACTATGGCTACACCTTC; CDR3aa: CASRGDRGYYGYTF
d_gene: NA; abundance: NA; j_gene: TRBJ2-7; v_gene: TRBV20-1; len: 11; CDR3nt: TGCAGTGCTATTTCAGGTGGCGAGCAGTACTTC; CDR3aa: CSAISGGEQYF
d_gene: NA; abundance: NA; j_gene: TRBJ1-2; v_gene: TRBV7-6; len: 14; CDR3nt: TGTGCCAGCAGTCCGGACTCGTGGGATTATGGCTACACCTTC; CDR3aa: CASSPDSWDYGYTF
d_gene: NA; abundance: NA; j_gene: TRBJ2-7; v_gene: TRBV4-3; len: 15; CDR3nt: TGCGCCAGCAGCCAAGATTTCAGGAGGACCTACGAGCAGTACTTC; CDR3aa: CASSQDFRRTYEQYF
d_gene: TRBD1; abundance: NA; j_gene: TRBJ2-7; v_gene: TRBV2; len: 11; CDR3nt: TGTGCCAGCACTAGACAGGGCGAGCAGTACTTC; CDR3aa: CASTRQGEQYF
d_gene: TRBD1; abundance: NA; j_gene: TRBJ2-7; v_gene: TRBV19; len: 13; CDR3nt: TGTGCCAGTAGTAAGACAGGGGGACACGAGCAGTACTTC; CDR3aa: CASSKTGGHEQYF
d_gene: NA; abundance: NA; j_gene: TRBJ2-7; v_gene: TRBV10-1; len: 16; CDR3nt: TGCGCCAGCAGTGAGTCGACGGCTAGCTATAAATACGAGCAGTACTTC; CDR3aa: CASSESTASYKYEQYF
d_gene: TRBD1; abundance: NA; j_gene: TRBJ2-7; v_gene: TRBV27; len: 16; CDR3nt: TGTGCCAGCAGTTTATATGGGACAGGGCTGGCCTACGAGCAGTACTTC; CDR3aa: CASSLYGTGLAYEQYF
d_gene: NA; abundance: NA; j_gene: TRBJ1-6; v_gene: TRBV5-4; len: 14; CDR3nt: TGTGCCAGCAGCTTGGATCATAATAATTCACCCCTCCACTTT; CDR3aa: CASSLDHNNSPLHF
d_gene: NA; abundance: NA; j_gene: TRBJ1-2; v_gene: TRBV20-1; len: 11; CDR3nt: TGCAGTGCTTTTCAGCGAGTTGGCTACACCTTC; CDR3aa: CSAFQRVGYTF
d_gene: NA; abundance: NA; j_gene: TRBJ2-3; v_gene: TRBV7-8; len: 11; CDR3nt: TGTGCCAGCAGCTTAGGGAGGACGCAGTATTTT; CDR3aa: CASSLGRTQYF
d_gene: NA; abundance: NA; j_gene: TRBJ2-4; v_gene: TRBV19; len: 13; CDR3nt: TGTGCCAGTAGTCCCTCGGACAGCTCCTTTGAGTACTTC; CDR3aa: CASSPSDSSFEYF
d_gene: TRBD1; abundance: NA; j_gene: TRBJ1-2; v_gene: TRBV19; len: 16; CDR3nt: TGTGCCAGTAGGATGGTTCCGGGACAGGGGCACTATGGCTACACCTTC; CDR3aa: CASRMVPGQGHYGYTF
d_gene: TRBD1; abundance: NA; j_gene: TRBJ2-2; v_gene: TRBV6-5; len: 15; CDR3nt: TGTGCCAGCAGTTGGGGACAGGTTAACACCGGGGAGCTGTTTTTT; CDR3aa: CASSWGQVNTGELFF
d_gene: TRBD2; abundance: NA; j_gene: TRBJ2-1; v_gene: TRBV2; len: 15; CDR3nt: TGTGCCAGCAGTGATGCCCTAGCGGTGGACAATGAGCAGTTCTTC; CDR3aa: CASSDALAVDNEQFF
d_gene: NA; abundance: NA; j_gene: TRBJ1-2; v_gene: TRBV28; len: 14; CDR3nt: TGTGCCAGCATGAGAGTACCATCTAACTATGGCTACACCTTC; CDR3aa: CASMRVPSNYGYTF
d_gene: NA; abundance: NA; j_gene: TRBJ2-4; v_gene: TRBV18; len: 16; CDR3nt: TGTGCCAGCTCAATACAGGGTTTTGTAGCCAAAAACATTCAGTACTTC; CDR3aa: CASSIQGFVAKNIQYF
d_gene: TRBD1; abundance: NA; j_gene: TRBJ2-7; v_gene: TRBV6-5; len: 14; CDR3nt: TGTGCCAGCAGACCCCCCGGGACAGGGAACGAGCAGTACTTC; CDR3aa: CASRPPGTGNEQYF
d_gene: TRBD1; abundance: NA; j_gene: TRBJ1-4; v_gene: TRBV2; len: 14; CDR3nt: TGTGCCAGCAGTGAGGCCGGGACAGGCGAAAAACTGTTTTTT; CDR3aa: CASSEAGTGEKLFF
d_gene: NA; abundance: NA; j_gene: TRBJ1-2; v_gene: TRBV7-3; len: 15; CDR3nt: TGTGCCAGCAGCCAGACGATACAAGTAAACTATGGCTACACCTTC; CDR3aa: CASSQTIQVNYGYTF
d_gene: TRBD1; abundance: NA; j_gene: TRBJ1-2; v_gene: TRBV25-1; len: 14; CDR3nt: TGTGCCAGCAGTCCCCCCGGACAGGGCTATGGCTACACCTTC; CDR3aa: CASSPPGQGYGYTF
d_gene: NA; abundance: NA; j_gene: TRBJ2-3; v_gene: TRBV5-6; len: 16; CDR3nt: TGTGCCAGCAGCTTGTGGGCGGACGGAAGCACAGATACGCAGTATTTT; CDR3aa: CASSLWADGSTDTQYF
d_gene: NA; abundance: NA; j_gene: TRBJ2-3; v_gene: TRBV6-6; len: 13; CDR3nt: TGTGCCAGCTATACTTCCCTCACAGATACGCAGTATTTT; CDR3aa: CASYTSLTDTQYF
d_gene: NA; abundance: few; j_gene: TRBJ1-3; v_gene: TRBV13; len: 12; CDR3nt: TGTGCCAGCAGCTTGGGGGAGAACACCATATATTTT; CDR3aa: CASSLGENTIYF
d_gene: NA; abundance: NA; j_gene: TRBJ1-3; v_gene: TRBV2; len: 14; CDR3nt: TGTGCCAGCAGTGTTGGACTCCCTGGAAACACCATATATTTT; CDR3aa: CASSVGLPGNTIYF
d_gene: NA; abundance: NA; j_gene: TRBJ1-1; v_gene: TRBV25-1; len: 13; CDR3nt: TGTGCCAGCAGTGACCCAGGGGAGAGAGGAGCTTTCTTT; CDR3aa: CASSDPGERGAFF
d_gene: NA; abundance: once; j_gene: TRBJ1-1; v_gene: TRBV5-5; len: 14; CDR3nt: TGTGCCAGCAGCTTGCGTCAGGGAAGAACTGAAGCTTTCTTT; CDR3aa: CASSLRQGRTEAFF
d_gene: NA; abundance: NA; j_gene: TRBJ2-3; v_gene: TRBV5-4; len: 12; CDR3nt: TGTGCCAGCAGCTTGCTCTCAGATACGCAGTATTTT; CDR3aa: CASSLLSDTQYF
d_gene: NA; abundance: NA; j_gene: TRBJ2-3; v_gene: TRBV11-3; len: 15; CDR3nt: TGTGCCAGCAGCTCCGGACTCTCCATCGGGGAGGCGCAGTATTTT; CDR3aa: CASSSGLSIGEAQYF
d_gene: NA; abundance: once; j_gene: TRBJ1-1; v_gene: TRBV28; len: 11; CDR3nt: TGTGCCACCAAAAGTGAGACTGAAGCTTTCTTT; CDR3aa: CATKSETEAFF
d_gene: NA; abundance: NA; j_gene: TRBJ2-7; v_gene: TRBV7-2; len: 14; CDR3nt: TGTGCCAGCAGCTACGCGCGTGGTTCGAGGGAGCAGTACTTC; CDR3aa: CASSYARGSREQYF
d_gene: NA; abundance: NA; j_gene: TRBJ1-1; v_gene: TRBV6-5; len: 12; CDR3nt: TGTGCCAGCAACCACCCTCAGGATGAAGCTTTCTTT; CDR3aa: CASNHPQDEAFF
d_gene: TRBD2; abundance: NA; j_gene: TRBJ2-7; v_gene: TRBV28; len: 15; CDR3nt: TGTGCCAGCAGTTTGACTAGCGGGGGGTCGTACGAGCAGTACTTC; CDR3aa: CASSLTSGGSYEQYF
d_gene: NA; abundance: NA; j_gene: TRBJ1-4; v_gene: TRBV6-6; len: 13; CDR3nt: TGTGCCAGCGTGGGAGCCGCTAATGAAAAACTGTTTTTT; CDR3aa: CASVGAANEKLFF
d_gene: TRBD1; abundance: NA; j_gene: TRBJ2-1; v_gene: TRBV6-5; len: 15; CDR3nt: TGTGCCAGCAGTTACAACAGGGGGAGAAACAATGAGCAGTTCTTC; CDR3aa: CASSYNRGRNNEQFF
d_gene: TRBD2; abundance: NA; j_gene: TRBJ2-3; v_gene: TRBV7-3; len: 14; CDR3nt: TGTGCCAGCAGCTTCGGACTAGCGGGAGCTTTGCAGTATTTT; CDR3aa: CASSFGLAGALQYF
d_gene: NA; abundance: NA; j_gene: TRBJ2-7; v_gene: TRBV2; len: 11; CDR3nt: TGTGCCAGCACAGGGGCCTACGAGCAGTACTTC; CDR3aa: CASTGAYEQYF
d_gene: TRBD1; abundance: NA; j_gene: TRBJ1-6; v_gene: TRBV9; len: 17; CDR3nt: TGTGCCAGCAGCGATACTGACAGGGTGATCTATAATTCACCCCTCCACTTT; CDR3aa: CASSDTDRVIYNSPLHF
d_gene: NA; abundance: NA; j_gene: TRBJ2-3; v_gene: TRBV28; len: 15; CDR3nt: TGTGCCAGCAGTTGGGACCGCCAAACCACAGATACGCAGTATTTT; CDR3aa: CASSWDRQTTDTQYF
d_gene: NA; abundance: once; j_gene: TRBJ2-6; v_gene: TRBV19; len: 16; CDR3nt: TGTGCCAGTAGTTCCACGGGGGCTTCTGGGGCCAACGTCCTGACTTTC; CDR3aa: CASSSTGASGANVLTF
d_gene: TRBD1; abundance: NA; j_gene: TRBJ2-1; v_gene: TRBV18; len: 12; CDR3nt: TGTGCCAGCTCAACAGGGGTCGGTGAGCAGTTCTTC; CDR3aa: CASSTGVGEQFF
d_gene: TRBD2; abundance: NA; j_gene: TRBJ2-3; v_gene: TRBV30; len: 14; CDR3nt: TGTGCCTGGAGTGGGGGGGGGTCGGCAGATACGCAGTATTTT; CDR3aa: CAWSGGGSADTQYF
d_gene: NA; abundance: NA; j_gene: TRBJ1-2; v_gene: TRBV11-2; len: 12; CDR3nt: TGTGCCAGCAGCTTAAGTTTAATAGGGCTTTCCTTC; CDR3aa: CASSLSLIGLSF
d_gene: NA; abundance: once; j_gene: TRBJ2-1; v_gene: TRBV6-5; len: 14; CDR3nt: TGTGCCAGCAGTAAGGGACTTTGGGGCTATGAGCAGTTCTTC; CDR3aa: CASSKGLWGYEQFF
d_gene: NA; abundance: NA; j_gene: TRBJ2-5; v_gene: TRBV6-1; len: 15; CDR3nt: TGTGCCAGCAGTGAACCTCGACAGGCCGCGGAAGAGCAGTACTTC; CDR3aa: CASSEPRQAAEEQYF
d_gene: NA; abundance: NA; j_gene: TRBJ1-1; v_gene: TRBV7-2; len: 12; CDR3nt: TGTGCCAGCAGCTTAGTTCAGGTTGAAGCTTTCTTT; CDR3aa: CASSLVQVEAFF